The sequence of this TCR beta chain was determined in a study of cytomegalovirus exposure and HLA in healthy donors. Germline CDR1 and CDR2: LGHNA and YSLEER. The CDR3 sequence is 13 residues long. The PCR used 60 Vbeta and 13 Jbeta primers. TCRdb's copy holds only in-frame clones and misses some; the assay was immunoSEQ multiplex PCR. This repertoire shows 99,000 or so clones, roughly 85% found once; its top ten account for 5.8%. Concerning this clone itself: Its antigen is unknown. At one boundary the junction diverges from the germline segment, which might be a read error.

Study conclusions and caveats: Looking again later, the authors saw that most CMV-associated TCR beta chains seemed HLA-restricted. TCR beta V segments were, for the most part, productive about 87% or about 30% of the time in an earlier analysis. TCR beta chain V- and J-gene trimming was linked, in a later analysis, to a missense variant in DCLRE1C. A later analysis associated 16,951 TCR beta sequences with HLA alleles at a 0.05 false discovery rate.

This TCR came from a man between 60 and 70 years old in good health and CMV-seropositive. The sequencing input was PBMCs. The V and J genes are TRBV4-3 and TRBJ2-3; 10 bases are shared with TRBD1. The chain's CDR3 is CASSPLPGQGQVF. CDR3 nucleotides: TGCGCCAGCAGCCCGTTGCCGGGACAGGGGCAAGTTTTT.